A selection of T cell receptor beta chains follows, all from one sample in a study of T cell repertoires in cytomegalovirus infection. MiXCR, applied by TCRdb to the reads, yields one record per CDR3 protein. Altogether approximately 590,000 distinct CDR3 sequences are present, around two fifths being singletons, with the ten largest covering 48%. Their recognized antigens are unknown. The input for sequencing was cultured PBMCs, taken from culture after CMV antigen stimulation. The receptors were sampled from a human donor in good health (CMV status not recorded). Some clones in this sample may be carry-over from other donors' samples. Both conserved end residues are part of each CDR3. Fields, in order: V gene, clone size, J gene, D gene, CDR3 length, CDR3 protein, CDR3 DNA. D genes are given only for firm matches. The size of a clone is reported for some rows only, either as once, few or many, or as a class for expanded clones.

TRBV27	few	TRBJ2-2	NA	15	CASSPPGLLTGELFF	TGTGCCAGCAGTCCACCGGGACTCCTAACCGGGGAGCTGTTTTTT
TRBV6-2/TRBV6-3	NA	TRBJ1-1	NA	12	CASSTSRPEAFF	TGTGCCAGCAGTACGTCCCGGCCTGAAGCTTTCTTT
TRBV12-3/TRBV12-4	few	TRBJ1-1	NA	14	CASSFWDGRTEAFF	TGTGCCAGCAGTTTCTGGGACGGACGAACTGAAGCTTTCTTT
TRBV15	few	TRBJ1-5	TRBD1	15	CATSNQQGVNQPQHF	TGTGCCACCAGCAACCAACAGGGGGTCAATCAGCCCCAGCATTTT
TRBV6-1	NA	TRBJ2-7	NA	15	CASSEAWGGNYEQYF	TGTGCCAGCAGTGAAGCTTGGGGTGGTAACTACGAGCAGTACTTC
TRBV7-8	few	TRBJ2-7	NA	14	CASSLAGVFYEQYF	TGTGCCAGCAGCTTAGCGGGGGTCTTCTACGAGCAGTACTTC
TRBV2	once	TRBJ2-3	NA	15	CASSVDSSSTDTQYF	TGTGCCAGCAGTGTCGACAGCTCCAGCACAGATACGCAGTATTTT
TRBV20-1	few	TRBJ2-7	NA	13	CSARDGGSYEQYF	TGCAGTGCTAGAGATGGGGGCTCCTACGAGCAGTACTTC
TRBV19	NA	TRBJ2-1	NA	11	CAAASYNEQFF	TGTGCGGCGGCCTCCTACAATGAGCAGTTCTTC
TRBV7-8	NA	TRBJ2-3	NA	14	CASSYNTGVDTQYF	TGTGCCAGCAGCTATAACACGGGGGTAGATACGCAGTATTTT
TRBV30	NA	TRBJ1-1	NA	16	CAWSPRGWGADTEAFF	TGTGCCTGGAGCCCAAGGGGTTGGGGAGCGGACACTGAAGCTTTCTTT
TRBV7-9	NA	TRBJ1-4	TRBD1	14	CASSWDRTNEKLFF	TGTGCCAGCAGCTGGGACAGGACTAATGAAAAACTGTTTTTT
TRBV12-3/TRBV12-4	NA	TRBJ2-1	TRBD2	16	CASSRTSGGTYNEQFF	TGTGCCAGCAGTCGGACTAGCGGGGGCACATACAATGAGCAGTTCTTC
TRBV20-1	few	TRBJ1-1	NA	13	CSARSATEAEAFF	TGCAGTGCAAGGAGTGCCACGGAAGCTGAAGCTTTCTTT
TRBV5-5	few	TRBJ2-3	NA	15	CASSLFSDNTDTQYF	TGTGCCAGCAGCTTGTTTAGCGATAACACAGATACGCAGTATTTT
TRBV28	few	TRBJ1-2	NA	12	CASREGTDGYTF	TGTGCCAGCAGGGAGGGGACGGATGGCTACACCTTC
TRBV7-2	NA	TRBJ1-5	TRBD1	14	CASSPTGTNQPQHF	TGTGCCAGCAGCCCGACAGGGACCAATCAGCCCCAGCATTTT
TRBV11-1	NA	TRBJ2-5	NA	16	CASSFQTTPGEETQYF	TGTGCCAGCAGCTTTCAGACAACCCCCGGGGAAGAGACCCAGTACTTC
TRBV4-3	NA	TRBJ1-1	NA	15	CASSQGGRGDVEAFF	TGCGCCAGCAGCCAAGGAGGCAGGGGAGATGTTGAAGCTTTCTTT
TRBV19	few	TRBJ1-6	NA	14	CASSMAGLNSPLHF	TGTGCCAGTAGTATGGCGGGATTGAATTCACCCCTCCACTTT
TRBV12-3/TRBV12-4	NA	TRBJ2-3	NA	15	CASRPRLWGTDTQYF	TGTGCCAGCAGACCCCGACTTTGGGGGACAGATACGCAGTATTTT
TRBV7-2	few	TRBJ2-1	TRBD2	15	CASSLGGRSGNEQFF	TGTGCCAGCAGCTTAGGCGGGAGGAGTGGCAATGAGCAGTTCTTC
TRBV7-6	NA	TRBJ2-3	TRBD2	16	CASSSGRGRAPDTQYF	TGTGCCAGCAGCTCCGGGAGGGGGAGAGCCCCAGATACGCAGTATTTT
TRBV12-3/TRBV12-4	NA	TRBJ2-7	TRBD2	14	CASSLLGGSSEQYF	TGTGCCAGCAGTTTGCTGGGGGGGTCTTCCGAGCAGTACTTC
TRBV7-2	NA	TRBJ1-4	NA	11	CASSLDSELFF	TGTGCCAGCAGCTTAGACAGTGAACTGTTTTTT
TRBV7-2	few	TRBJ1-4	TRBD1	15	CASSTYDRGGEKLFF	TGTGCCAGCAGCACGTATGACAGGGGAGGTGAAAAACTGTTTTTT
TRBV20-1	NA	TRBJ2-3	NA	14	CSARAAASTDTQYF	TGCAGTGCTAGAGCCGCAGCGAGCACAGATACGCAGTATTTT
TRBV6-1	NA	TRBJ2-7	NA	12	CASSETAYEQYF	TGTGCCAGCAGTGAAACGGCTTACGAGCAGTACTTC
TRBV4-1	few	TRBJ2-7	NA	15	CASSQGRSGVYEQYF	TGCGCCAGCAGCCAGGGGAGGTCAGGAGTCTACGAGCAGTACTTC
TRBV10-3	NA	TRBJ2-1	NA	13	CAISPPGDNEQFF	TGTGCCATCAGTCCACCAGGGGACAATGAGCAGTTCTTC
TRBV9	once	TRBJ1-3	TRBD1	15	CASSVQGDHGNTIYF	TGTGCCAGCAGCGTCCAGGGGGATCACGGAAACACCATATATTTT
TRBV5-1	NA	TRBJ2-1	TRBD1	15	CASSIGQAGLDEQFF	TGCGCCAGCAGCATCGGACAGGCTGGGTTGGATGAGCAGTTCTTC
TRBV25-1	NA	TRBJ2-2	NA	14	CASSEGRDTGELFF	TGTGCCAGCAGTGAAGGGCGGGACACCGGGGAGCTGTTTTTT
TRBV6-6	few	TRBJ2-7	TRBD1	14	CATSRTGGYYEQYF	TGTGCCACCTCGAGGACAGGGGGTTATTACGAGCAGTACTTC
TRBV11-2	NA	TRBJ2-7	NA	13	CASSLDMVARRYF	TGTGCCAGCAGCTTAGATATGGTTGCCCGGCGGTACTTC
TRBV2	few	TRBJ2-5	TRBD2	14	CASSPAGGTETQYF	TGTGCCAGCAGCCCGGCGGGGGGTACGGAGACCCAGTACTTC
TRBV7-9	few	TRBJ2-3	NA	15	CASSLISGGTDTQYF	TGTGCCAGCAGCTTAATCTCCGGGGGCACAGATACGCAGTATTTT
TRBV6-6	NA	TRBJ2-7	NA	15	CASSYSKGVGYEQYF	TGTGCCAGCAGTTACTCAAAGGGAGTGGGGTACGAGCAGTACTTC
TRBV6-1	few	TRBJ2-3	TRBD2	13	CASRAGGRDTQYF	TGTGCCAGCAGGGCGGGAGGAAGAGATACGCAGTATTTT
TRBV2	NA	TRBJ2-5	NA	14	CASNDLGPQETQYF	TGTGCCAGCAACGACCTCGGGCCCCAAGAGACCCAGTACTTC
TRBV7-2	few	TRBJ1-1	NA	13	CASSLGEGIEAFF	TGTGCCAGCAGCTTAGGAGAAGGGATTGAAGCTTTCTTT
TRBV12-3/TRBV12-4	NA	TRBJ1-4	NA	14	CASRNRATNEKLFF	TGTGCCAGCAGGAACAGAGCAACTAATGAAAAACTGTTTTTT